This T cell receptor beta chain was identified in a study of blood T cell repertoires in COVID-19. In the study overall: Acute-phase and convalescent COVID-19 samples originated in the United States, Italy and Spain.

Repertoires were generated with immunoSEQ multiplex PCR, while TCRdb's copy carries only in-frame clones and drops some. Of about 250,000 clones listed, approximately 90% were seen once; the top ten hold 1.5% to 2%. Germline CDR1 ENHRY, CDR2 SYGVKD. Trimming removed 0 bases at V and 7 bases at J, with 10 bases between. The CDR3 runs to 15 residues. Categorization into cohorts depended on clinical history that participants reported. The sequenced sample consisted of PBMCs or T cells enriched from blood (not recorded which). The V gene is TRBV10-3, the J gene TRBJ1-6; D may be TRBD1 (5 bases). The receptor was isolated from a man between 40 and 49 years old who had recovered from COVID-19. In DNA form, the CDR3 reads TGTGCCATCAGTGAGTCTTCAGGGTTCAATTCACCCCTCCACTTT. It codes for CAISESSGFNSPLHF.